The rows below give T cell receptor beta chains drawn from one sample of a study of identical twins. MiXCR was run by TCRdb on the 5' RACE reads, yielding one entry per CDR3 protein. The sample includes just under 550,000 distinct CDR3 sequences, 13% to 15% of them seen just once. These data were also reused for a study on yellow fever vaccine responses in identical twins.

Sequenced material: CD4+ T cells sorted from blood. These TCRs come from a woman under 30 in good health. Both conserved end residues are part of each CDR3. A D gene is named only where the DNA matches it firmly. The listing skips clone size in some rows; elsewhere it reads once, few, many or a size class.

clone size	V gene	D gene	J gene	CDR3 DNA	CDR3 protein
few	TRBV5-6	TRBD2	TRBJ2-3	TGTGCCAGCAGCTTGCCGGGACTAGCTAATAAGGCAGATACGCAGTATTTT	CASSLPGLANKADTQYF
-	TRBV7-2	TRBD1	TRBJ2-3	TGTGCCAGCAGCTACCTGACAGGGGGGTTCACAGATACGCAGTATTTT	CASSYLTGGFTDTQYF
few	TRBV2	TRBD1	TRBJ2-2	TGTGCCAGTACTGGACAGGGGGCCACCGGGGAGCTGTTTTTT	CASTGQGATGELFF
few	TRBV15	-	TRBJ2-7	TGTGCCACCAGCAGAGATTACGGGGGAAGCTCCTACGAGCAGTACTTC	CATSRDYGGSSYEQYF
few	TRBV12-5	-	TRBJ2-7	TGTGCTAGTGGTTTGGTACCGGGATCGAGTGAGCAGTACTTC	CASGLVPGSSEQYF
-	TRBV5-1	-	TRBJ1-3	TGCGCCAGCAGCTTGGAGGGGATTCCCTCTGGAAACACCATATATTTT	CASSLEGIPSGNTIYF
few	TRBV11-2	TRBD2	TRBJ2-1	TGTGCCAGCAGCTTAGAAGAAACTAGCGGGCGAAGCTCCTACAATGAGCAGTTCTTC	CASSLEETSGRSSYNEQFF
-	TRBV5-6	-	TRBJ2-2	TGTGCCAGCAGCTCAAAACAGGGCCATTCGGACACCGGGGAGCTGTTTTTT	CASSSKQGHSDTGELFF
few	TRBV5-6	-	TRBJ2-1	TGTGCCAGCAGCCTACTCCGTCCGGGGTACAATGAGCAGTTCTTC	CASSLLRPGYNEQFF
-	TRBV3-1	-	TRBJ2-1	TGTGCCAGCAGCAAGACCGAAAACAATGAGCAGTTCTTC	CASSKTENNEQFF
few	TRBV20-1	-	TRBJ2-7	TGCAGTGCTAGCAGCGTGGGCGAGCAGTACTTC	CSASSVGEQYF
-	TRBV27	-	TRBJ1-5	TGTGCCAGCAGTTTATTGGGGGTACAGAGCAATCAGCCCCAGCATTTT	CASSLLGVQSNQPQHF
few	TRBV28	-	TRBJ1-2	TGTGCCAGCAGTTTTGTGGACAGATATTTGGGCTACACCTTC	CASSFVDRYLGYTF
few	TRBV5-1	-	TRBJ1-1	TGCGCCAGCAGCATGACAACCCAGAACACTGAAGCTTTCTTT	CASSMTTQNTEAFF
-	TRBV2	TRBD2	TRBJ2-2	TGTGCCAGCAGTGATGATAGCGGGGGGACCGGGGAGCTGTTTTTT	CASSDDSGGTGELFF
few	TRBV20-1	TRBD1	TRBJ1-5	TGCAGTGCTAATTCCGCCAGGGGGCCGAATCAGCCCCAGCATTTT	CSANSARGPNQPQHF
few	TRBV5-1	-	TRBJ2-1	TGCGCCAGCAGCTTTATGCAGGGGGGGGACAATGAGCAGTTCTTC	CASSFMQGGDNEQFF
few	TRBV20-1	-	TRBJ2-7	TGCAGTGCTAGAGTAGGGGCTAATAACGAGCAGTACTTC	CSARVGANNEQYF
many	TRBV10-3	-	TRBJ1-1	TGTGCCATCCGGGGTACGGGGACTGAAGCTTTCTTT	CAIRGTGTEAFF
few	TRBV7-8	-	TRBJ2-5	TGTGCCAGCAGCCCGCGGGTGTCTTCGTATCAAGAGACCCAGTACTTC	CASSPRVSSYQETQYF
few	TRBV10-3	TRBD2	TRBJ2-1	TGTGCCATCAGTCGGACTAGCGGATCGCAAAAAAGCTCCTACAATGAGCAGTTCTTC	CAISRTSGSQKSSYNEQFF
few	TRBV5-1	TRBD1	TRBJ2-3	TGCGCCAGCAGCTTTCCCAGGGGGAACATAGATACGCAGTATTTT	CASSFPRGNIDTQYF
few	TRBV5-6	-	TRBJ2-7	TGTGCCAGCAAGGAGGAACTCTCCTACGAGCAGTACTTC	CASKEELSYEQYF
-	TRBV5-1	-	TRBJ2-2	TGCGCCAGCAGCAGGGAGGCCACCGGGGAGCTGTTTTTT	CASSREATGELFF
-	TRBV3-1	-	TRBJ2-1	TGTGCCACCTGGGCCGGGGGCGATGAGCAGTTCTTC	CATWAGGDEQFF
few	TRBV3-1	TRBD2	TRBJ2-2	TGTGCCAGCAGGGGGGGGATTAACACCGGGGAGCTGTTTTTT	CASRGGINTGELFF
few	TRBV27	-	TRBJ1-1	TGTGCCACCCGCATACAGGGCACTGAAGCTTTCTTT	CATRIQGTEAFF
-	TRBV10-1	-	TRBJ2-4	TGCGCCAGCAGTGACGGGGCAGCCCAGTCCAAAAACATTCAGTACTTC	CASSDGAAQSKNIQYF
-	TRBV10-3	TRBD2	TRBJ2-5	TGTGCCATCAGTTCCACCAGCGGGGATGGAGAGACCCAGTACTTC	CAISSTSGDGETQYF
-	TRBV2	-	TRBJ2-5	TGTGCCAGCAGTCTTTACTTATCCGTTCAAGAGACCCAGTACTTC	CASSLYLSVQETQYF
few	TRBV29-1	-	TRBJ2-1	TGCAGCGTTGAAGAGTGGACAGACTACAATGAGCAGTTCTTC	CSVEEWTDYNEQFF
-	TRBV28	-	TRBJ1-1	TGTGCCAGCAGTTTATGGGGGTCCGAGAACACTGAAGCTTTCTTT	CASSLWGSENTEAFF
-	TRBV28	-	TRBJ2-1	TGTGCCAGCACCCGAAGCTCCTACAATGAGCAGTTCTTC	CASTRSSYNEQFF
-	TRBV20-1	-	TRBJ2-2	TGCAGTGCTAGACCGGACCGATTCGGGGAGCTGTTTTTT	CSARPDRFGELFF
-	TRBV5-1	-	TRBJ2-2	TGCGCCAGCAGCCTAATCCGGCCCTCGAACACCGGGGAGCTGTTTTTT	CASSLIRPSNTGELFF
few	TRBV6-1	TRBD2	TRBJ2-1	TGTGCCAGCAGTGCACCGACTAGCGGGGGGACTAATGAGCAGTTCTTC	CASSAPTSGGTNEQFF